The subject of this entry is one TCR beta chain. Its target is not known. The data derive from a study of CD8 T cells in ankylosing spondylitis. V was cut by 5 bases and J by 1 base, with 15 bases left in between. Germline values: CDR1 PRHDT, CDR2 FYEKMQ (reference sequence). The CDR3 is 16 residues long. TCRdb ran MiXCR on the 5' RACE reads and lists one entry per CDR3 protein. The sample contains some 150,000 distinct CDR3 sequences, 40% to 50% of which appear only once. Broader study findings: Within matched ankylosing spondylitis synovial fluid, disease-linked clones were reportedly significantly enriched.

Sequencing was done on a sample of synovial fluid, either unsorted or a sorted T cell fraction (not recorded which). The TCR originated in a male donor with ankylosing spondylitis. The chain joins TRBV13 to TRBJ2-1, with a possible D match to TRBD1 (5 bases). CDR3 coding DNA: TGTGCCAGCAGCCCGCCGGTGGGGCCATCCTACAATGAGCAGTTCTTC. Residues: CASSPPVGPSYNEQFF.